This TCR beta chain is from a study of blood T cell repertoires in COVID-19. Study at large: Some COVID-19 samples were acute and others convalescent; all came from the United States, Italy and Spain. In each case, the material was cDNA or gDNA derived from T cells, B-cell-depleted T cells, or PBMCs.

In germline, CDR1 is SEHNR, CDR2 FQNEAQ (reference sequence). The CDR3 totals 16 residues. Trimming took off 5 bases at V and 1 base at J, with 15 bases between the two ends. This clone was detected a few times. As processed by the authors: Estimation of nucleated cell counts was performed using reference gene primer amplification. The repertoire was sequenced with immunoSEQ multiplex PCR; TCRdb's copy has only in-frame clones and lacks some. V and J calls and clone size come straight from that table; D and trimming were deduced from the DNA. The data contain some 370,000 clones, 89% of them seen just once; the ten biggest clones take up 1% to 1.5%.

The receptor's source is a man aged 35 to 55 with acute or convalescent COVID-19. The gene calls are TRBV7-9 and TRBJ1-3; TRBD1 is a possible D gene (5 bases). The specimen was peripheral blood. The DNA of the CDR3 is TGTGCCAGCAGCGGAGGGGACGGAGCATCTGGAAACACCATATATTTT. It specifies CASSGGDGASGNTIYF.